The clone carrying this T cell receptor (beta chain) came up once. Antigen unknown. PCR employed 60 Vbeta and 13 Jbeta primers. The assay was immunoSEQ multiplex PCR, and TCRdb's table has in-frame clones only and misses some. This table has 170,000 or so clones, 65% to 85% appearing once. These data come from a study of cytomegalovirus exposure and HLA in healthy donors. Study-level information: About 79 million unique TCRs from HLA-typed donors were held in an early data release. Study conclusions and caveats: Rare sequences made up most TCRs, while some public TCRs were found in many donors. The majority of CMV-associated TCR beta chains were reported as apparently HLA-restricted in a later analysis.

Trimming cost V 5 bases and J 4 bases; bases outside gene matches: 6. The CDR3 totals 15 residues. Germline values: CDR1 MNHEY, CDR2 SVGAGI. This chain connects TRBV6-5 to TRBJ1-5; 9 positions match TRBD1. The source is a male donor in good health and CMV-seropositive. Material for sequencing was PBMCs. The CDR3 DNA is TGTGCCAGCAGTCGGACAGGGGAGGGTAATCAGCCCCAGCATTTT. This translates into CASSRTGEGNQPQHF.